Shown below are 13 T cell receptor beta chains from a single sample sequenced in a study of blood T cell repertoires in COVID-19. Generated by immunoSEQ multiplex PCR, the TCRdb table keeps only in-frame clones and is missing some. The sample lists around 20,000 clones; around 84% were seen once. Sample: peripheral blood. The source of these receptors is a human donor with active COVID-19. The donor label of this sample is uncertain.

This clone was picked up a small number of times. This chain uses TRBV6-6 with TRBJ2-1; 7 positions match TRBD2. The germline V gene has CDR1 MNHNY and CDR2 SVGAGI (reference sequence). The CDR3 consists of 14 residues. The ends lost 4 bases at V and 4 bases at J; junction bases unmatched: 4. DNA of the CDR3: TGTGCCAGCAGTTGGGGGGAGGGGTACAATGAGCAGTTCTTC. Translating gives CASSWGEGYNEQFF.

J is TRBJ2-3 and V is TRBV9; 8 nucleotides match TRBD2. V was clipped by 4 bases and J by 4 bases; unmatched bases: 11. Germline loops: CDR1 SGDLS, CDR2 YYNGEE. The CDR3 extends over 16 amino acids. The CDR3 bases are TGTGCCAGCAGCACCCAGAGCGGGAGTGTAGCAGATACGCAGTATTTT. It encodes CASSTQSGSVADTQYF.

The chain is built from TRBV19 and TRBJ1-4; no firm D call. Germline V lookup: CDR1 LNHDA, CDR2 SQIVND (reference sequence). CDR3 size: 15 residues. V lost 1 base and J lost 0, with 6 bases in between. CDR3 loop: CASSIAQTTNEKLFF. As DNA, the CDR3 is TGTGCCAGTAGTATAGCCCAGACAACTAATGAAAAACTGTTTTTT.

The chain uses TRBV7-9 and TRBJ2-7, with D maybe TRBD1 (5 bases). The V end was cut by 0 bases, the J end by 3 bases, with 9 bases between. The germline CDR1 and CDR2 sequences are SEHNR and FQNEAQ (reference sequence). The CDR3 covers 14 residues. CDR3 nucleotides: TGTGCCAGCAGCTTAGCACCAGGGATCTACGAGCAGTACTTC. This codes for CASSLAPGIYEQYF.

The chain joins TRBV30 to TRBJ1-1; D gene unclear. Germline V gives CDR1 GTSNPN, CDR2 SVGIG (reference sequence). V dropped 0 bases and J dropped 6 bases, with 8 bases sitting between them. CDR3 length: 12 residues. CDR3 amino acids: CAWSVQPPEAFF. The CDR3 bases are TGTGCCTGGAGTGTACAGCCTCCTGAAGCTTTCTTT.

The chain is built from TRBV5-1 and TRBJ1-3; TRBD1 aligns across 7 bases. Trimming removed 4 bases from V and 1 base from J; junction bases left unmatched: 11. Germline lookup yields CDR1 SGHRS and CDR2 YFSETQ. This CDR3 is built from 17 residues. The CDR3 coding sequence is TGCGCCAGCAGCCAGCGACAGGGAGGCTTGTCTGGAAACACCATATATTTT. This codes for CASSQRQGGLSGNTIYF.

This chain uses TRBV5-1 with TRBJ2-7, with 8 bases aligning to TRBD1. The CDR3 has 16 amino acids. Per the germline V gene, CDR1 is SGHRS and CDR2 is YFSETQ. V lost 0 bases to trimming and J lost 5 bases; unmatched junction nucleotides: 10. The CDR3, as DNA: TGCGCCAGCAGCTTGGAGGGGAGGACAGGGCGAAACGAGCAGTACTTC. Amino acids: CASSLEGRTGRNEQYF. Full variable domain (missing parts from reference TRBV5-1 and TRBJ2-7): KAGVTQTPRYLIKTRGQQVTLSCSPISGHRSVSWYQQTPGQGLQFLFEYFSETQRNKGNFPGRFSGRQFSNSRSEMNVSTLELGDSALYLCASSLEGRTGRNEQYFGPGTRLTVT.

J is TRBJ1-1 and V is TRBV5-4; 7 bases are shared with TRBD1. Germline V gene lookup returns CDR1 SGHNT and CDR2 YYREEE (reference sequence). The CDR3 is made up of 14 amino acids. Trimming cost V 4 bases and J 5 bases; bases outside gene matches: 8. The CDR3, as DNA: TGTGCCAGCAGCATACGACAGGGTGGTACTGAAGCTTTCTTT. It codes for CASSIRQGGTEAFF.

This clone was found a few times. The CDR3 protein is CASSFAGPSTDTQYF. CDR3 coding DNA: TGTGCCAGCAGTTTCGCGGGTCCTAGCACAGATACGCAGTATTTT. This chain joins TRBV28 and TRBJ2-3; tentative D call: TRBD2 (5 bases). Germline CDR1 is MDHEN and CDR2 is SYDVKM. This CDR3 has 15 amino acids. V was clipped by 3 bases and J by 0 bases, with 10 bases between them.

This chain uses TRBV19 with TRBJ1-5; perhaps TRBD1 as D (5 bases). The CDR3 totals 15 residues. The V end was cut by 1 base, the J end by 10 bases, with 17 bases between. Germline V gene sequence: CDR1 LNHDA, CDR2 SQIVND (reference sequence). The CDR3 nucleotides read TGTGCCAGTAGTATAGTTATGCAGGGTGCGGGACCCCAGCATTTT. Translated, it gives CASSIVMQGAGPQHF.

The rearrangement joins TRBV16 to TRBJ1-5, with a weak D call TRBD1 (5 bases). With 4 bases removed from V and 7 bases from J, the gap between germline ends came to 17 bases. This CDR3 is 15 amino acids long. Germline assignment: CDR1 KGHSY and CDR2 FQNENV. CDR3 sequence (DNA): TGTGCCAGCAGCCCGCCCGGGGGTAGCGGGCAGCCCCAGCATTTT. Protein: CASSPPGGSGQPQHF.

This clone is a singleton in its sample. The CDR3 DNA follows: TGCGCCAGCAGCCAAGATTTGGGCAGCCTAGCAGTCGAGCAGTACTTC. Its protein product is CASSQDLGSLAVEQYF. V is TRBV4-3 and J is TRBJ2-7, with D possibly matching TRBD2 (5 bases). The CDR3 runs to 16 residues. Per germline, CDR1 LGHNA and CDR2 YSLEER. Trimming took 0 bases from V and 6 from J, leaving 18 bases between them.

CDR3 coding DNA: TGTGCCATCACCTTTGAGGAGGGCAATGAGCAGTTCTTC. Its protein is CAITFEEGNEQFF. The J gene is TRBJ2-1, the V gene TRBV10-3; D may be TRBD2 (6 bases). Trimming stripped 7 bases from V and 6 bases from J, with 13 bases between. The CDR3 has 13 residues. Germline CDR1 is ENHRY and CDR2 is SYGVKD.